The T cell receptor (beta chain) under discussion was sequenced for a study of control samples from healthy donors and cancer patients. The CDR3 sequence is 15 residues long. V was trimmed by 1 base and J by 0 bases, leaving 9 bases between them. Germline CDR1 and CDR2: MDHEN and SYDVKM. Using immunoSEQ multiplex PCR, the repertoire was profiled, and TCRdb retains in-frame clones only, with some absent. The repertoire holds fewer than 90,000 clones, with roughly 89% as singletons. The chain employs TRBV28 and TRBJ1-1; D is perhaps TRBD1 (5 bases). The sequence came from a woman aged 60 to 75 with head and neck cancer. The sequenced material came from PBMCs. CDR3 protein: CASSLLGRMNTEAFF. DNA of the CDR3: TGTGCCAGCAGTTTATTGGGACGGATGAACACTGAAGCTTTCTTT.